Sequencing of this TCR beta chain was carried out in a study of cytomegalovirus exposure and HLA in healthy donors. General study results and limits: Trimming of TCR beta V- and J-genes showed a link, identified in a later analysis, to a missense DCLRE1C variant.

Trimming cost V 4 bases and J 1 base, with 10 bases left between them. CDR1 and CDR2 from the germline V gene are KGHSH and LQKENI. This CDR3 spans 15 amino acids. Healthy individuals who donated bone marrow served as the donors. As regards this clone: Its antigen remains unidentified.

Primers: 60 Vbeta forward and 13 Jbeta reverse. TCRdb's copy holds only in-frame clones and misses some; the assay was immunoSEQ multiplex PCR. The data hold about 100,000 clones, with approximately 81% observed a single time. The rearrangement uses TRBV18 and TRBJ2-2, with a tentative D call TRBD1 (6 bases). This receptor was taken from a female donor in good health and CMV-seropositive. Sequenced sample: PBMCs. The CDR3 sequence: CASSLTQGNTGELFF. In DNA, the CDR3 is TGTGCCAGCTCACTCACACAGGGGAACACCGGGGAGCTGTTTTTT.